This T cell receptor beta chain comes out of a study of identical twins. Only healthy Caucasians were included as donors. Unmatched junction bases numbered 13, after V lost 3 bases and J lost 0 bases. The CDR3 sequence is 18 residues long. CDR1 and CDR2 (germline): LGHNA, YNFKEQ. This clonotype has just a few counts. A single record per CDR3 protein comes from TCRdb applying MiXCR to the 5' RACE reads. This table holds about 690,000 distinct CDR3 sequences, around 5.7% found once. The sample taken for sequencing was naive T cells sorted from blood. The chain carries TRBV4-2 and TRBJ2-5; TRBD2 aligns across 7 bases. The TCR comes from a young man in good health. CDR3 sequence (DNA): TGTGCCAGCAGCCAGGCGTCTAGCGGTACTAGGTACCAAGAGACCCAGTACTTC. The encoded protein is CASSQASSGTRYQETQYF.